Below, 13 T cell receptor beta chains from the same sample are listed, as sequenced in a study of blood T cell repertoires in COVID-19. This table comes from immunoSEQ multiplex PCR, and its TCRdb copy is limited to in-frame clones, with some not included. The sample carries 120,000 to 150,000 clones, about 91% recorded once. The sample consisted of peripheral blood. The receptors here all came from a woman aged 50 to 60 with acute or convalescent COVID-19.

The chain is built from TRBV6-5 and TRBJ1-1, with D tentatively TRBD1 (6 bases). The CDR3 consists of 12 residues. Germline lookup yields CDR1 MNHEY and CDR2 SVGAGI. The germline V and J ends were trimmed by 7 bases and 4 bases, with 10 bases remaining between them. CDR3 in amino acids: CASTQGTTEAFF. CDR3 in DNA: TGTGCCAGCACCCAGGGGACCACTGAAGCTTTCTTT.

This clone appeared once. The chain employs TRBV5-4 and TRBJ2-3, with 11 bases that match TRBD2. With 2 bases clipped from V and 4 bases from J, the junction kept 3 bases outside the gene matches. Germline lookup yields CDR1 SGHNT and CDR2 YYREEE (reference sequence). The CDR3 runs to 15 residues. The CDR3 bases are TGTGCCAGCAGCTTACTAGCGGGGGTAGCAGATACGCAGTATTTT. Its translation is CASSLLAGVADTQYF.

The chain is built from TRBV28 and TRBJ2-7; TRBD1 might be the D (5 bases). The CDR3 contains 11 residues. In germline, CDR1 is MDHEN, CDR2 SYDVKM. Trimming cost V 7 bases and J 5 bases, with 9 bases left between them. The CDR3 sequence is CASTLGHEQYF. CDR3 nucleotides: TGTGCCAGCACCTTGGGGCACGAGCAGTACTTC.

The rearrangement links TRBV3-1 (or the pseudogene TRBV3-2) to TRBJ1-3; D is unresolved. The V gene's germline CDR1 is LGHDT and CDR2 YNNKEL (reference sequence). The CDR3 totals 15 residues. Trimming stripped 4 bases from V and 4 bases from J, with 14 bases between. The CDR3 bases are TGTGCCAGCAGCCCCGACGGAGGAGGGGGAAACACCATATATTTT. Amino acid sequence: CASSPDGGGGNTIYF.

The gene calls are TRBV6-5 and TRBJ1-2; D unresolved. The germline CDR1 and CDR2 sequences are MNHEY and SVGAGI. The V and J ends lost 1 base and 4 bases respectively, with 13 bases between them. This CDR3 region has 15 residues. CDR3 DNA sequence: TGTGCCAGCAGTTACTGGCACAGCTCCGTCTATGGCTACACCTTC. This gives the protein CASSYWHSSVYGYTF.

The V and J genes are TRBV20-1 and TRBJ2-7; 7 bases map to TRBD2. The CDR3 loop spans 15 amino acids. Germline V gene data show CDR1 as DFQATT and CDR2 as SNEGSKA (reference sequence). The V segment lost 3 bases and the J segment 4 bases; nucleotides outside the gene matches: 12. The CDR3 DNA reads TGCAGTGCTAGTCCATGGGGGGGAGTGGAGTACGAGCAGTACTTC. Its translation: CSASPWGGVEYEQYF.

V usage is TRBV6-5 and J usage is TRBJ2-3, with 7 bases that match TRBD1. Per the germline V gene, CDR1 is MNHEY and CDR2 is SVGAGI. The CDR3 loop spans 15 amino acids. V lost 6 bases, J lost 0 bases, and 6 bases stayed unmatched. In DNA, the CDR3 is TGTGCCAGCAGACCGGACAGGATTAGCACAGATACGCAGTATTTT. Protein sequence: CASRPDRISTDTQYF.

V and J are TRBV29-1 and TRBJ2-7, with 7 nucleotides matching TRBD2. The junction had 4 bases not matched to a gene; V was cut back by 4 bases and J by 4 bases. The germline gives CDR1 SQVTM, CDR2 ANQGSEA. The CDR3 loop spans 12 amino acids. The CDR3 region is CSVASGAYEQYF. The CDR3 bases are TGCAGCGTTGCTAGCGGAGCATACGAGCAGTACTTC.

The chain combines TRBV28 with TRBJ1-2; perhaps TRBD1 as D (6 bases). This CDR3 is built from 14 residues. CDR1 is MDHEN, CDR2 SYDVKM, per germline. Trimming took off 8 bases at V and 5 bases at J, with 18 bases between the two ends. The CDR3 protein is CASLSGGAWYGYTF. CDR3 in DNA: TGTGCCAGCCTAAGTGGGGGGGCATGGTATGGCTACACCTTC.

This chain uses TRBV5-8 with TRBJ2-3; D may be TRBD1 (6 bases). Germline V lookup: CDR1 SGHTS, CDR2 YDEGEE. This CDR3 has 13 residues. The V gene lost 7 bases and the J gene lost 3 bases, with 12 bases spanning the gap. The CDR3 nucleotides are TGTGCCAGCGACAGGTTACGGACAGATACGCAGTATTTT. This encodes CASDRLRTDTQYF.

This clone appeared a few times. The rearrangement links TRBV3-1 (or the pseudogene TRBV3-2) to TRBJ1-3, with D unresolved. The V end lost 3 bases, the J end lost 4 bases, and 7 bases lay between the germline ends. The V gene's germline CDR1 is LGHDT and CDR2 YNNKEL (reference sequence). The CDR3 runs 13 residues. The CDR3 nucleotides read TGTGCCAGCAGCCATACGAGAGGAAACACCATATATTTT. It encodes CASSHTRGNTIYF.

J is TRBJ1-1 and V is TRBV2; TRBD1 might be the D (5 bases). The CDR3 is made up of 15 amino acids. Germline V gene lookup returns CDR1 SNHLY and CDR2 FYNNEI. Trimming cost V 3 bases and J 2 bases, with 13 bases left between them. CDR3 in DNA: TGTGCCAGCAGTGAGGGCAGGGCCACTAACACTGAAGCTTTCTTT. This sequence encodes CASSEGRATNTEAFF.

V gene TRBV10-3 combines with J gene TRBJ2-7, with 8 positions matching TRBD1. The germline CDR1 and CDR2 sequences are ENHRY and SYGVKD. V trimming: 9 bases; J trimming: 4 bases; junction bases outside the gene matches: 5. There are 12 residues in the CDR3. CDR3 sequence (DNA): TGTGCCATAAGGGACAGGAATTACGAGCAGTACTTC. Its translation: CAIRDRNYEQYF.